This entry concerns a single T cell receptor (beta chain). The Seattle site enrolled patients during active infection and followed them longitudinally. The sample is drawn from a study of blood T cell repertoires in COVID-19. About the study: Whether acute or convalescent, the COVID-19 samples came from the United States, Italy and Spain. T cells, B-cell-depleted T cells, or PBMCs supplied cDNA or gDNA.

Authors' analysis steps: The assay estimated nucleated cells by amplifying reference gene primers. The repertoire was sequenced with immunoSEQ multiplex PCR; TCRdb's copy has only in-frame clones and lacks some. V, J and clone size are taken as reported in that table, and D and trimming were inferred from the DNA itself. This table holds about 240,000 clones, roughly 76% found once. Germline V gene sequence: CDR1 LGHNT, CDR2 FRNRAP. V lost 3 bases and J lost 7; bases outside the gene matches: 6. The CDR3 contains 16 residues. The genes are TRBV12-5 and TRBJ2-2, with 12 nucleotides matching TRBD1. This TCR came from an elderly woman with COVID-19, enrolled during active disease. The sequencing sample was made of peripheral blood. The CDR3 loop is CASGFGDRGHNGELFF. The CDR3 coding sequence is TGTGCTAGTGGTTTTGGGGACAGGGGGCATAACGGGGAGCTGTTTTTT.